What follows are 21 T cell receptor beta chains derived from one specimen sequenced in a study of T cell responses to AZD1222 COVID-19 vaccine. Some clones are missing from TCRdb's copy, which holds only in-frame ones; the method was immunoSEQ multiplex PCR. This table has roughly 100,000 clones, under 90% appearing once. The sample here was peripheral blood, taken on day 0 of AZD1222 vaccination. The receptors shown here come from an adult in good health.

This rearrangement joins TRBV15 to TRBJ1-2, with unresolved D. The V gene's germline CDR1 is LNHNV and CDR2 YYDKDF (reference sequence). Trimming cost V 0 bases and J 0 bases, with 5 bases left between them. This CDR3 contains 14 residues. CDR3 residues: CATSRDPANYGYTF. CDR3 nucleotide sequence: TGTGCCACCAGCAGAGATCCCGCTAACTATGGCTACACCTTC.

The chain links TRBV19 to TRBJ1-3; TRBD1 might be the D (5 bases). V lost 3 bases to trimming and J lost 4 bases, with 16 bases between them. Germline V gene sequence: CDR1 LNHDA, CDR2 SQIVND (reference sequence). The CDR3 loop spans 16 amino acids. The CDR3 here is CASSMIQGVSGNTIYF. The CDR3 DNA follows: TGTGCCAGTAGTATGATCCAGGGTGTGTCGGGAAACACCATATATTTT.

The genes are TRBV28 and TRBJ1-2, with D perhaps matching TRBD1 (6 bases). Germline V gene data show CDR1 as MDHEN and CDR2 as SYDVKM. V shed 5 bases and J shed 8 bases, with 21 bases lying between them. The CDR3 totals 15 residues. In DNA, the CDR3 is TGTGCCAGCAGTCCCTGGACAGCTCAGGACGGGGGCTACACCTTC. It translates to CASSPWTAQDGGYTF.

This chain uses TRBV15 with TRBJ1-6; D perhaps matches TRBD1 (6 bases). The CDR3 length is 17 residues. Trimming shortened V by 0 bases and J by 7 bases, and 16 bases separated the two germline ends. In germline, CDR1 is LNHNV, CDR2 YYDKDF (reference sequence). Here the CDR3 reads CATSRDRGARRNSPLHF. The CDR3, as DNA: TGTGCCACCAGCAGAGATCGGGGGGCGAGGCGCAATTCACCCCTCCACTTT.

The chain uses TRBV11-2 and TRBJ2-7; D may be TRBD2 (6 bases). The CDR3 has 16 amino acids. Trimming cost V 1 base and J 0 bases, with 13 bases left between them. Germline CDR1 is SGHAT and CDR2 is FQNNGV. As DNA, the CDR3 is TGTGCCAGCAGCTTAGTTGCTAGCGAAAGCTCCTACGAGCAGTACTTC. Translated, it gives CASSLVASESSYEQYF.

This sequence joins TRBV28 and TRBJ2-7; 9 nucleotides line up with TRBD2. The trim removed 6 bases at V and 3 bases at J, leaving 9 bases unmatched. The length of the CDR3 is 15 residues. Germline CDR1 is MDHEN and CDR2 is SYDVKM. CDR3 protein: CASSASGRSNYEQYF. DNA for the CDR3: TGTGCCAGCAGCGCGAGCGGGAGGAGTAACTACGAGCAGTACTTC.

CDR3 sequence (DNA): TGTGCCAGCAGTCCCGGAGTAAGGGGAGACGACGAGCAGTACTTC. Its translation: CASSPGVRGDDEQYF. The gene calls are TRBV27 and TRBJ2-7; D is perhaps TRBD1 or TRBD2 (5 bases each). Germline-derived CDR1 and CDR2 are MNHEY and SMNVEV (reference sequence). The CDR3 length is 15 residues. With 5 bases removed from V and 5 bases from J, the gap between germline ends came to 19 bases.

The J gene is TRBJ1-3, the V gene TRBV11-2; D not certain. The V and J ends lost 4 bases and 4 bases respectively, with 14 bases between them. Germline CDR1 SGHAT, CDR2 FQNNGV. The CDR3 length is 15 residues. CDR3 in amino acids: CASSSRRQGGNTIYF. DNA for the CDR3: TGTGCCAGCAGCTCCCGCAGACAAGGAGGAAACACCATATATTTT.

CDR3 sequence: CASSPPGTPFEQYF. The CDR3 nucleotides read TGTGCCAGCAGTCCGCCGGGAACCCCTTTCGAGCAGTACTTC. The V gene is TRBV7-9, the J gene TRBJ2-7; TRBD2 might be the D (5 bases). The ends were cut back, 6 bases at V and 6 bases at J, with 18 bases in the middle. CDR3 size: 14 residues. Germline V CDR1 and CDR2: SEHNR, FQNEAQ (reference sequence). The full variable domain, with the rest looked up from reference TRBV7-9 and TRBJ2-7, is DTGVSQNPRHKITKRGQNVTFRCDPISEHNRLYWYRQTLGQGPEFLTYFQNEAQLEKSRLLSDRFSAERPKGSFSTLEIQRTEQGDSAMYLCASSPPGTPFEQYFGPGTRLTVT.

The rearrangement joins TRBV10-2 to TRBJ1-4; maybe TRBD1 (5 bases). Per germline, CDR1 WSHSY and CDR2 SAAADI. The V gene lost 7 bases and the J gene lost 4 bases, with 10 bases spanning the gap. CDR3 length equals 13 residues. The CDR3 sequence is CASKRGNNEKLFF. DNA of the CDR3: TGCGCCAGCAAGAGGGGAAATAATGAAAAACTGTTTTTT.

CDR3 amino acids: CASSPSSASTEQYF. The CDR3 DNA sequence: TGTGCCAGCTCACCATCTAGCGCCTCGACCGAGCAGTACTTC. This chain links TRBV18 with TRBJ2-7; possibly TRBD2 for D (6 bases). The germline V gene has CDR1 KGHSH and CDR2 LQKENI. This CDR3 has 14 amino acids. Trimming took off 2 bases at V and 6 bases at J, with 14 bases between the two ends.

This chain connects TRBV6-1 to TRBJ1-2, with D possibly TRBD1 on 5 matching bases. This CDR3 has 14 residues. The ends were cut back, 1 base at V and 6 bases at J, with 12 bases in the middle. Germline values: CDR1 MNHNS, CDR2 SASEGT. In DNA, the CDR3 is TGTGCCAGCAGTGAAGGAGGACACGGGAATGGCTACACCTTC. This codes for CASSEGGHGNGYTF.

The chain has TRBV5-5 and TRBJ1-5; a weak D match, TRBD1 (6 bases). Between the trimmed V and J ends, which lost 3 bases and 3 bases, there was a span of 16 bases. This CDR3 spans 16 amino acids. The V gene's germline CDR1 is SGHKS and CDR2 YYEKEE (reference sequence). The CDR3 loop is CASSSAGRGDNQPQHF. CDR3 nucleotide sequence: TGTGCCAGCAGCTCGGCGGGGAGGGGGGACAATCAGCCCCAGCATTTT.

The rearrangement links TRBV27 to TRBJ2-4; the match to TRBD1 covers 7 bases. Germline loops: CDR1 MNHEY, CDR2 SMNVEV (reference sequence). V trimming: 8 bases; J trimming: 1 base; junction bases outside the gene matches: 8. The CDR3 consists of 15 residues. This CDR3 reads CASWPRGLAKNIQYF. CDR3 nucleotides: TGTGCCAGCTGGCCGAGGGGGCTGGCCAAAAACATTCAGTACTTC.

The chain is built from TRBV3-1 (or the pseudogene TRBV3-2) and TRBJ1-4; D unresolved. In germline, CDR1 is LGHDT, CDR2 YNNKEL (reference sequence). With 4 bases removed from V and 0 bases from J, the gap between germline ends came to 6 bases. The CDR3 spans 14 residues. The CDR3 coding sequence is TGTGCCAGCAGCCCCATGGCAACTAATGAAAAACTGTTTTTT. Amino acid sequence: CASSPMATNEKLFF.

This rearrangement joins TRBV5-8 to TRBJ1-2, with D possibly matching TRBD1 (5 bases). Trimming removed 2 bases from V and 4 bases from J, with 9 bases in between. From germline, CDR1 is SGHTS and CDR2 YDEGEE. The length of the CDR3 is 13 residues. The CDR3 DNA reads TGTGCCAGCAGCTTTGACAGCCTCTATGGCTACACCTTC. It codes for CASSFDSLYGYTF.

The V gene is TRBV11-1, the J gene TRBJ1-1, with D hard to call. Germline assignment: CDR1 SGHAT and CDR2 FQDESV (reference sequence). The CDR3 is made up of 10 amino acids. V was clipped by 2 bases and J by 6 bases, with 1 base between them. The CDR3 DNA follows: TGTGCCAGCAGCTTATCTGAAGCTTTCTTT. This gives the protein CASSLSEAFF.

This sequence joins TRBV9 and TRBJ2-1; D is undetermined. Germline CDR1 SGDLS, CDR2 YYNGEE. The CDR3 consists of 13 residues. Trimming pared 1 base from V and 5 bases from J, leaving 7 bases between. The CDR3 spells CASSVTSDNEQFF. DNA of the CDR3: TGTGCCAGCAGCGTAACCAGTGACAATGAGCAGTTCTTC. Full variable domain (remainder filled in from reference TRBV9 and TRBJ2-1): DSGVTQTPKHLITATGQRVTLRCSPRSGDLSVYWYQQSLDQGLQFLIQYYNGEERAKGNILERFSAQQFPDLHSELNLSSLELGDSALYFCASSVTSDNEQFFGPGTRLTVL.

V usage is TRBV12-3 or TRBV12-4 and J usage is TRBJ2-5; D not resolved. The CDR3 extends over 11 amino acids. Trimming left V 4 bases short and J 5 bases short, with 5 bases between. The CDR3 DNA follows: TGTGCCAGCAGTTCAAGGGAGACCCAGTACTTC. The encoded protein is CASSSRETQYF.

The J gene is TRBJ2-5, the V gene TRBV11-2; D is unclear. The CDR3 runs 12 residues. V was shortened by 3 bases and J by 0 bases, with 2 bases between the two germline ends. Germline lookup yields CDR1 SGHAT and CDR2 FQNNGV. In DNA, the CDR3 is TGTGCCAGCAGCTTCCACCAAGAGACCCAGTACTTC. Translating gives CASSFHQETQYF. The full variable domain, completed using reference TRBV11-2 and TRBJ2-5, is EAGVAQSPRYKIIEKRQSVAFWCNPISGHATLYWYQQILGQGPKLLIQFQNNGVVDDSQLPKDRFSAERLKGVDSTLKIQPAKLEDSAVYLCASSFHQETQYFGPGTRLLVL.

V is TRBV25-1 and J is TRBJ2-3; D call uncertain. There are 13 residues in the CDR3. Per germline, CDR1 MGHDK and CDR2 SYGVNS. Trimming took off 5 bases at V and 0 bases at J, with 6 bases between the two ends. DNA for the CDR3: TGTGCCAGCAGTCGAAGAAGCACAGATACGCAGTATTTT. Translating gives CASSRRSTDTQYF.